The 26 T cell receptor beta chains listed next were all sequenced from one sample in a study of human T cells and chemical hapten exposure. Time point in this sample: pre-sensitization, week 0. Specified treatment: therapeutic diphenylcyclopropenone sensitization with weekly scalp DPC. MiXCR, run by TCRdb on the RACE reads, gives a single entry per CDR3 protein. This table holds more than 150,000 distinct CDR3 sequences, around 30% found once. The input for sequencing was whole blood, taken in connection with sensitization to the hapten diphenylcyclopropenone (DPC). Receptor source: a woman aged 25 to 45 with alopecia areata. Some clones in this sample may be carry-over from other donors' samples.

This clonotype was recorded a few times. The V call is TRBV7-9, the J call TRBJ2-7, with D possibly matching TRBD1 (5 bases). V was pared by 5 bases and J by 1 base, with 12 bases between. This CDR3 comprises 14 residues. Germline V gene sequence: CDR1 SEHNR, CDR2 FQNEAQ (reference sequence). The CDR3 sequence is CASSGQGLSYEQYF. CDR3 DNA sequence: TGTGCCAGCAGCGGCCAGGGATTATCCTACGAGCAGTACTTC.

V and J are TRBV19 and TRBJ2-3, with D possibly TRBD2 on 5 matching bases. The CDR3 extends over 16 amino acids. Germline V gene sequence: CDR1 LNHDA, CDR2 SQIVND (reference sequence). The germline V and J ends were trimmed by 7 bases and 3 bases, with 20 bases remaining between them. The CDR3 sequence is CASKKDDSPGTDTQYF. Here the CDR3 DNA reads TGTGCCAGTAAAAAGGATGATTCGCCGGGAACAGATACGCAGTATTTT.

The chain uses TRBV9 and TRBJ2-3; unclear D gene. V was clipped by 0 bases and J by 1 base, with 9 bases between them. The germline CDR1 and CDR2 sequences are SGDLS and YYNGEE. The CDR3 has 15 residues. The chain's CDR3 is CASSVAISGTDTQYF. Here the CDR3 DNA reads TGTGCCAGCAGCGTAGCGATTTCGGGCACAGATACGCAGTATTTT. Supplemented by reference TRBV9 and TRBJ2-3, the full variable domain reads DSGVTQTPKHLITATGQRVTLRCSPRSGDLSVYWYQQSLDQGLQFLIQYYNGEERAKGNILERFSAQQFPDLHSELNLSSLELGDSALYFCASSVAISGTDTQYFGPGTRLTVL.

The rearrangement links TRBV10-3 to TRBJ1-6; perhaps TRBD1 as D (6 bases). The V and J ends lost 6 bases and 5 bases respectively, with 14 bases between them. The CDR3 totals 15 residues. Germline V lookup: CDR1 ENHRY, CDR2 SYGVKD. CDR3 nucleotides: TGTGCCATCAGATCATCGGGGGGCGATAATTCACCCCTCCACTTT. Residues: CAIRSSGGDNSPLHF.

This clonotype was observed a few times. The chain employs TRBV7-2 and TRBJ2-1; D call uncertain. Germline-derived CDR1 and CDR2 are SGHTA and FQGNSA. V was pared by 5 bases and J by 3 bases, with 8 bases between. The CDR3 sequence is 13 residues long. DNA of the CDR3: TGTGCCAGCAGCCCCCCCAACTACAATGAGCAGTTCTTC. Translating it yields CASSPPNYNEQFF.

This clonotype has more than one count but fewer than ten. V usage is TRBV6-2 or TRBV6-3 and J usage is TRBJ1-5, with D possibly matching TRBD1 (5 bases). Germline V gene data show CDR1 as MNHEY and CDR2 as SVGEGT. The CDR3 is 13 amino acids. V was shortened by 7 bases and J by 2 bases, with 9 bases between the two germline ends. In DNA, the CDR3 is TGTGCCAGCACCTGGGACGGCAATCAGCCCCAGCATTTT. It codes for CASTWDGNQPQHF.

The table lists this clonotype with a few counts. The chain has TRBV10-2 and TRBJ1-4, with 7 bases aligning to TRBD1. J lost 8 bases, V lost 0 bases, and 6 bases had no gene match. The CDR3 is 15 residues long. Germline V gene data show CDR1 as WSHSY and CDR2 as SAAADI. CDR3 sequence: CASSESGTASEKLFF. The CDR3 nucleotides read TGCGCCAGCAGTGAGTCCGGGACAGCAAGCGAAAAACTGTTTTTT.

This clonotype appeared a few times. The V gene is TRBV15, the J gene TRBJ1-5; no firm D call. The CDR3 has 15 amino acids. Trimming pared 3 bases from V and 0 bases from J, leaving 9 bases between. The V gene's germline CDR1 is LNHNV and CDR2 YYDKDF (reference sequence). The CDR3 here is CATSRGYGSNQPQHF. In nucleotides, the CDR3 is TGTGCCACCAGCAGGGGGTATGGTAGCAATCAGCCCCAGCATTTT.

The V gene is TRBV28, the J gene TRBJ2-7; 10 bases map to TRBD1. Trimming at V came to 5 bases and at J to 5 bases, leaving 9 bases not matched to a gene. CDR3 length equals 15 residues. Germline V gene sequence: CDR1 MDHEN, CDR2 SYDVKM. The CDR3 reads CASSPRQGARHEQYF. The DNA for the CDR3 is TGTGCCAGCAGTCCCCGACAGGGGGCTCGGCACGAGCAGTACTTC.

This clonotype showed up just once. This chain connects TRBV3-1 to TRBJ1-1; no clear D. Trimming shortened V by 1 base and J by 3 bases, and 9 bases separated the two germline ends. The CDR3 is made up of 14 amino acids. CDR1 is LGHDT and CDR2 is YNNKEL in the germline V gene (reference sequence). The CDR3 region has the DNA TGTGCCAGCAGCCAAGGGGAGGCGGACACTGAAGCTTTCTTT. It specifies CASSQGEADTEAFF.

The gene calls are TRBV7-9 and TRBJ1-2, with 7 bases matching TRBD1. The CDR3 has 17 amino acids. V lost 1 base and J lost 0; bases outside the gene matches: 8. Germline-derived CDR1 and CDR2 are SEHNR and FQNEAQ (reference sequence). CDR3 nucleotide sequence: TGTGCCAGCAGCTTAGTGACAGGGAACTTTGCTAACTATGGCTACACCTTC. It encodes CASSLVTGNFANYGYTF.

This sequence joins TRBV6-2 or TRBV6-3 and TRBJ1-6; 9 nucleotides line up with TRBD1. J gave up 9 bases and V 2 bases, and 5 bases lay outside the gene matches. This CDR3 comprises 15 residues. CDR1 and CDR2 (germline): MNHEY, SVGEGT. In DNA form, the CDR3 reads TGTGCCAGCAGTTACCGGGGACAGGGAATTTCACCCCTCCACTTT. This translates into CASSYRGQGISPLHF.

This chain uses TRBV18 with TRBJ2-5, with D unclear. The V and J ends lost 2 bases and 5 bases respectively, with 12 bases between them. The length of the CDR3 is 14 residues. Germline V gene lookup returns CDR1 KGHSH and CDR2 LQKENI. Written as DNA, the CDR3 is TGTGCCAGCTCACCAACTGTCCTCGTGGAGACCCAGTACTTC. It is translated as CASSPTVLVETQYF.

A few counts support this clonotype. V and J are TRBV4-3 and TRBJ1-5; unclear D gene. The CDR3 consists of 13 residues. Germline CDR1 LGHNA, CDR2 YSLEER. V was cut by 0 bases and J by 6 bases, with 6 bases left in between. CDR3 in DNA: TGCGCCAGCAGCCAAGAAGAGGGTCAGCCCCAGCATTTT. Amino acid sequence: CASSQEEGQPQHF.

The J gene is TRBJ2-1, the V gene TRBV28; 10 bases match TRBD2. V trimming: 4 bases; J trimming: 6 bases; junction bases outside the gene matches: 6. CDR1 and CDR2 (germline): MDHEN, SYDVKM. This CDR3 comprises 15 residues. CDR3 region: CASSSRQRGGNEQFF. The DNA for the CDR3 is TGTGCCAGCAGTTCCCGCCAGCGGGGGGGCAATGAGCAGTTCTTC.

In this sample, this clonotype turned up a few times. V and J are TRBV6-2 or TRBV6-3 and TRBJ2-3; a weak D match, TRBD2 (6 bases). From germline, CDR1 is MNHEY and CDR2 SVGEGT. Between the trimmed V and J ends, which lost 6 bases and 1 base, there was a span of 11 bases. The CDR3 is 14 residues long. This CDR3 is CASSPWGGTDTQYF. CDR3 nucleotides: TGTGCCAGCAGCCCCTGGGGGGGCACAGATACGCAGTATTTT.

This clonotype was recorded many times. A junction end diverges from the germline sequence, so it may reflect a read error. The V call is TRBV11-2, the J call TRBJ1-5; 7 nucleotides match TRBD1. Per germline, CDR1 SGHAT and CDR2 FQNNGV. CDR3 length: 13 amino acids. The CDR3 is CASSLDRDQPQHF. In nucleotides, the CDR3 is TGTGCCAGCAGTTTAGACAGGGATCAGCCCCAGCATTTT.

The chain couples TRBV10-3 to TRBJ1-1; no reliable D call. CDR1 is ENHRY and CDR2 is SYGVKD in the germline V gene. The CDR3 has 12 residues. The ends were cut back, 10 bases at V and 0 bases at J, with 9 bases in the middle. CDR3 in DNA: TGTGCCACCAACACAGTGAACACTGAAGCTTTCTTT. This encodes CATNTVNTEAFF.

V usage is TRBV2 and J usage is TRBJ1-1, with D maybe TRBD1 (5 bases). V was pared by 8 bases and J by 4 bases, with 14 bases between. CDR3 length: 13 residues. Germline V gene sequence: CDR1 SNHLY, CDR2 FYNNEI. CDR3 region: CASGGYGSTEAFF. CDR3 coding DNA: TGTGCCAGCGGGGGGTATGGCAGCACTGAAGCTTTCTTT.

This clonotype was recorded a few times. The J gene is TRBJ1-2, the V gene TRBV30, with 12 bases identical to TRBD1. J was trimmed by 11 bases and V by 4 bases; bases with no gene match: 14. Germline loops: CDR1 GTSNPN, CDR2 SVGIG (reference sequence). This CDR3 spans 15 amino acids. CDR3 residues: CAWMSPGTGGGFYTF. The CDR3 bases are TGTGCCTGGATGTCCCCCGGGACAGGGGGCGGTTTTTACACCTTC.

This clonotype was detected only a few times. The rearrangement joins TRBV18 to TRBJ2-4, with 7 positions matching TRBD1. V shed 2 bases, J shed 5 bases, and the junction held 0 bases outside the gene matches. The CDR3 length is 13 residues. CDR1 KGHSH and CDR2 LQKENI come from the germline V gene. CDR3 bases: TGTGCCAGCTCACCAGGACAGGAAAACATTCAGTACTTC. Translated: CASSPGQENIQYF. Drawing the rest from reference TRBV18 and TRBJ2-4, the complete variable domain is NAGVMQNPRHLVRRRGQEARLRCSPMKGHSHVYWYRQLPEEGLKFMVYLQKENIIDESGMPKERFSAEFPKEGPSILRIQQVVRGDSAAYFCASSPGQENIQYFGAGTRLSVL.

The V gene is TRBV6-5, the J gene TRBJ2-7; no definite D call. V gave up 6 bases and J gave up 2 bases, with 11 bases separating them. The CDR3 spans 13 residues. CDR1 is MNHEY, CDR2 SVGAGI, per germline. The CDR3 coding sequence is TGTGCCAGCAGGCCCACGAATACCTACGAGCAGTACTTC. Residues: CASRPTNTYEQYF.

V usage is TRBV7-2 and J usage is TRBJ2-7, with D possibly matching TRBD1 (6 bases). The CDR3 runs 15 residues. With 1 base removed from V and 0 bases from J, the gap between germline ends came to 10 bases. Germline V gives CDR1 SGHTA, CDR2 FQGNSA. CDR3 nucleotide sequence: TGTGCCAGCAGCTTAGACACAGGGCTCTCCTACGAGCAGTACTTC. This gives the protein CASSLDTGLSYEQYF.

This clonotype was seen many times. The rearrangement joins TRBV24-1 to TRBJ2-5; unclear D gene. Per the germline V gene, CDR1 is KGHDR and CDR2 is SFDVKD. This CDR3 is built from 13 residues. The V and J ends lost 0 bases and 4 bases respectively, with 5 bases between them. The CDR3 here is CATSDLYSETQYF. In nucleotides, the CDR3 is TGTGCCACCAGTGATTTGTATTCAGAGACCCAGTACTTC.

The J gene is TRBJ1-1, the V gene TRBV20-1; 7 nucleotides line up with TRBD1. V was pared by 7 bases and J by 1 base, with 3 bases of the junction left unmatched. The CDR3 is 12 residues long. Germline values: CDR1 DFQATT, CDR2 SNEGSKA (reference sequence). CDR3 region: CSGQGSNTEAFF. For the CDR3, the DNA is TGCAGTGGACAGGGCTCGAACACTGAAGCTTTCTTT.

This clonotype occurred a few times. This chain connects TRBV7-2 to TRBJ2-4; 9 bases align to TRBD1. The CDR3 totals 14 residues. CDR1 SGHTA and CDR2 FQGNSA come from the germline V gene. V gave up 4 bases and J gave up 6 bases; unmatched junction bases: 4. Written as DNA, the CDR3 is TGTGCCAGCAGCTCCCCGGACAGGGGAAACATTCAGTACTTC. Its protein product is CASSSPDRGNIQYF.